These T cell receptor beta chains were read from a single sample in a study of OX40 agonist ivuxolimab in advanced cancers. Sequencing was performed with immunoSEQ multiplex PCR; in TCRdb, only in-frame clones are kept and a portion is missing. The sample records tens of thousands of clones, about 86% being singletons. Sequencing was performed on CD4+ or CD8+ T cells sorted from blood, taken in a trial of the OX40 agonist ivuxolimab. These receptors were collected from an adult with an advanced solid tumor such as melanoma, head and neck, liver or kidney cancer. Both conserved end residues are part of each CDR3. A D gene is named only where the DNA matches it firmly. Size is stated for part of the rows, as once, few or many counts, or as a class when the clone is expanded.

TRBV6-5,-,-,TRBJ1-5,CASSPTGGNQPQHF,TGTGCCAGCAGTCCAACGGGAGGAAATCAGCCCCAGCATTTT
TRBV7-2,once,-,TRBJ2-1,CASSLSSERYNEQFF,TGTGCCAGCAGCTTATCATCAGAACGGTACAATGAGCAGTTCTTC
TRBV7-3,-,TRBD2,TRBJ2-3,CASSLTGLAGRSTDTQYF,TGTGCCAGCAGCTTAACGGGACTAGCGGGAAGGAGCACAGATACGCAGTATTTT
TRBV14,-,TRBD1,TRBJ2-6,CASSQIRDRGSGANVLTF,TGTGCCAGCAGCCAAATCCGGGACAGGGGGTCCGGGGCCAACGTCCTGACTTTC
TRBV28,-,-,TRBJ1-4,CASSAVTSTNEKLFF,TGTGCCAGCAGCGCAGTGACATCAACTAATGAAAAACTGTTTTTT
TRBV7-8,once,TRBD1,TRBJ2-3,CASSPQGATSTDTQYF,TGTGCCAGCAGCCCGCAGGGGGCGACTAGCACAGATACGCAGTATTTT
TRBV7-2,once,-,TRBJ1-1,CASSLNTAFEAFF,TGTGCCAGCAGCTTAAATACGGCCTTTGAAGCTTTCTTT
TRBV7-2,-,TRBD1,TRBJ2-1,CASSLEQGAYNEQFF,TGTGCCAGCAGCTTAGAACAGGGGGCTTACAATGAGCAGTTCTTC
TRBV7-6,-,-,TRBJ1-4,CASSLGGAGEKLFF,TGTGCCAGCAGCTTAGGGGGGGCGGGTGAAAAACTGTTTTTT
TRBV19,-,-,TRBJ2-7,CASSITGTLAYEQYF,TGTGCCAGTAGTATAACCGGGACTTTGGCCTACGAGCAGTACTTC
TRBV28,-,TRBD1,TRBJ1-4,CASRWTGAEEKLFF,TGTGCCAGCAGGTGGACAGGGGCGGAAGAAAAACTGTTTTTT
TRBV6-6,-,-,TRBJ2-7,CASSYEEEQYF,TGTGCCAGCAGTTATGAGGAAGAGCAGTACTTC
TRBV18,-,-,TRBJ1-1,CASSPRTNTEAFF,TGTGCCAGCTCACCCAGGACGAACACTGAAGCTTTCTTT
TRBV5-1,once,TRBD1,TRBJ2-7,CASSGTGGPYEQYF,TGCGCCAGCAGCGGCACAGGGGGCCCCTACGAGCAGTACTTC
TRBV14,-,-,TRBJ1-1,CASSQDRNTEAFF,TGTGCCAGCAGCCAAGACAGGAACACTGAAGCTTTCTTT
TRBV9,-,-,TRBJ1-1,CASSVAGNTEAFF,TGTGCCAGCAGCGTAGCGGGGAACACTGAAGCTTTCTTT
TRBV25-1,few,TRBD2,TRBJ2-5,CASSPTRGGQETQYF,TGTGCCAGCAGTCCTACACGGGGGGGACAAGAGACCCAGTACTTC
TRBV11-2,-,TRBD1,TRBJ1-4,CASSLGDREGEKLFF,TGTGCCAGCAGCTTAGGAGACAGGGAGGGGGAAAAACTGTTTTTT
TRBV5-5,few,TRBD1,TRBJ1-2,CASSLMTGAIYGYTF,TGTGCCAGCAGCTTGATGACAGGGGCGATTTATGGCTACACCTTC
TRBV2,-,-,TRBJ2-3,CASHTFIDTQYF,TGTGCCAGCCACACGTTCATAGATACGCAGTATTTT
TRBV11-2,-,TRBD2,TRBJ2-1,CASSREGQYNEQFF,TGTGCCAGCAGCCGGGAGGGCCAGTACAATGAGCAGTTCTTC
TRBV5-1,once,-,TRBJ1-5,CASSLFTGQPQHF,TGCGCCAGCAGCTTATTCACCGGTCAGCCCCAGCATTTT
TRBV7-2,-,TRBD1,TRBJ2-7,CASSLLQGAGEQYF,TGTGCCAGCAGCCTCCTCCAGGGGGCAGGAGAGCAGTACTTC
TRBV4-1,-,-,TRBJ2-1,CASSQVRQSSYNEQFF,TGCGCCAGCAGCCAAGTTCGACAGAGCTCCTACAATGAGCAGTTCTTC
TRBV5-1,-,TRBD2,TRBJ2-2,CASSLTPGGPPGELFF,TGCGCCAGCAGTTTGACGCCGGGAGGGCCCCCCGGGGAGCTGTTTTTT
TRBV5-1,-,-,TRBJ2-1,CASSLAESGDNEQFF,TGCGCCAGCAGCTTGGCGGAGTCGGGTGACAATGAGCAGTTCTTC
TRBV2,-,-,TRBJ1-1,CASKGAGWSTEAFF,TGTGCCAGCAAAGGGGCGGGATGGAGCACTGAAGCTTTCTTT
TRBV29-1,-,-,TRBJ2-1,CSAGGFSYNEQFF,TGCAGCGCCGGGGGATTCTCCTACAATGAGCAGTTCTTC
TRBV5-1,few,-,TRBJ2-2,CASSLVGTDGELFF,TGCGCCAGCAGCTTGGTGGGAACGGACGGGGAGCTGTTTTTT
TRBV21-1,-,-,TRBJ2-7,CASSKDGYEQYF,TGTGCCAGCAGCAAAGACGGCTACGAGCAGTACTTC
TRBV28,-,TRBD1,TRBJ2-1,CASSDRDRYNEQFF,TGTGCCAGCTCAGACCGGGACAGGTACAATGAGCAGTTCTTC
TRBV19,-,-,TRBJ2-5,CASSNPPPRQETQYF,TGTGCCAGTAGTAACCCCCCCCCGCGTCAAGAGACCCAGTACTTC
TRBV7-8,-,-,TRBJ2-6,CASTNSGANVLTF,TGTGCCAGCACCAACTCTGGGGCCAACGTCCTGACTTTC
TRBV27,-,-,TRBJ1-1,CASSLSRRARTTEAFF,TGTGCCAGCAGTTTATCGAGAAGGGCCAGGACCACTGAAGCTTTCTTT
TRBV27,-,-,TRBJ1-4,CASSTNFGTGEKLFF,TGTGCCAGCAGTACAAATTTCGGGACGGGTGAAAAACTGTTTTTT
TRBV12-5,-,TRBD1,TRBJ1-2,CASGLAGTGGSYTF,TGTGCTAGTGGTTTGGCAGGGACAGGGGGTAGCTACACCTTC
TRBV18,-,TRBD1,TRBJ1-5,CASSPPGQGVRNQPQHF,TGTGCCAGCTCACCCCCGGGACAGGGGGTAAGGAATCAGCCCCAGCATTTT
TRBV30,-,TRBD1,TRBJ2-2,CAWSARDRAYTGELFF,TGTGCCTGGAGCGCCAGGGACAGGGCTTACACCGGGGAGCTGTTTTTT
TRBV18,-,-,TRBJ2-1,CASSPQTDNEQFF,TGTGCCAGCTCACCACAGACAGACAATGAGCAGTTCTTC
TRBV14,few,TRBD1,TRBJ1-2,CASSLGTGRRHGYTF,TGTGCCAGCAGCCTAGGGACAGGGAGGCGGCATGGCTACACCTTC
TRBV5-1,-,TRBD1,TRBJ2-3,CASSRTGGTDTQYF,TGCGCCAGCAGCAGGACAGGTGGGACAGATACGCAGTATTTT
TRBV18,-,-,TRBJ2-7,CASSPAGPYYEQYF,TGTGCCAGCTCACCAGCAGGACCTTACTACGAGCAGTACTTC
TRBV7-3,few,-,TRBJ1-2,CASSFGPNYGYTF,TGTGCCAGCAGCTTTGGCCCGAACTATGGCTACACCTTC
TRBV18,-,TRBD2,TRBJ2-3,CASSPRPLAGTTDTQYF,TGTGCCAGCTCACCACGGCCCCTAGCGGGAACCACAGATACGCAGTATTTT
TRBV7-2,-,TRBD1,TRBJ1-2,CASRRDSWSYGYTF,TGTGCCAGCAGGCGGGACAGTTGGTCTTATGGCTACACCTTC
TRBV7-2,once,-,TRBJ2-3,CASSSTRHTDTQYF,TGTGCCAGCAGCTCGACTAGACATACAGATACGCAGTATTTT
TRBV5-3,-,-,TRBJ1-2,CASSSLDRMDGYTF,TGTGCCAGCAGTTCATTAGACAGGATGGATGGCTACACCTTC
TRBV18,-,-,TRBJ1-1,CASSPTLGETEAFF,TGTGCCAGCTCACCCACCCTCGGGGAAACTGAAGCTTTCTTT
TRBV18,-,TRBD2,TRBJ2-1,CASSPGTSGREQFF,TGTGCCAGCTCACCCGGGACTAGCGGGAGGGAGCAGTTCTTC
TRBV30,-,TRBD1,TRBJ2-3,CAWSNYRGASTDTQYF,TGTGCCTGGAGTAACTACAGGGGTGCTAGCACAGATACGCAGTATTTT
TRBV5-1,-,-,TRBJ2-7,CASSLDFGGLRYEQYF,TGCGCCAGCAGCTTGGATTTTGGGGGGCTAAGGTACGAGCAGTACTTC
TRBV6-6,once,-,TRBJ2-4,CASSFAPGQTGIQYF,TGTGCCAGCAGTTTCGCTCCGGGACAAACGGGCATTCAGTACTTC
TRBV21-1,once,-,TRBJ2-1,CASSKGTSGSKFF,TGTGCCAGCAGCAAAGGGACTAGCGGGAGTAAGTTCTTC
TRBV28,-,TRBD1,TRBJ1-1,CASSEPGQGFGTEAFF,TGTGCCAGCAGTGAGCCGGGACAGGGATTTGGCACTGAAGCTTTCTTT
TRBV7-9,-,-,TRBJ2-1,CASSLDDEQFF,TGTGCCAGCAGCTTAGACGATGAGCAGTTCTTC
TRBV19,-,TRBD2,TRBJ2-5,CASNGPSGRETQYF,TGTGCCAGTAACGGCCCAAGCGGGAGGGAGACCCAGTACTTC
TRBV29-1,-,TRBD1,TRBJ1-2,CSVVEGAGYTF,TGCAGCGTTGTGGAGGGGGCTGGCTACACCTTC
TRBV7-8,-,-,TRBJ2-4,CASSLAEAKNIQYF,TGTGCCAGCAGCTTAGCTGAAGCCAAAAACATTCAGTACTTC
TRBV27,-,TRBD1,TRBJ1-5,CASSKQGTDRAQHF,TGTGCCAGCAGTAAACAGGGGACCGACAGGGCCCAGCATTTT